The sequence of this T cell receptor (beta chain) was determined in a study of blood T cell repertoires in COVID-19. About the study: From the United States, Italy and Spain came samples of acute and convalescent COVID-19.

Assay: immunoSEQ multiplex PCR; the TCRdb copy retains only in-frame clones and omits some. This table has some 100,000 clones, around 88% appearing once. The table lists this clone with a count of one. Germline CDR1 and CDR2: KGHSH and LQKENI. The V segment lost 3 bases and the J segment 7 bases; nucleotides outside the gene matches: 3. The CDR3 has 14 amino acids. This receptor was obtained from a woman aged 70-85 years with acute or convalescent COVID-19. Sequencing used peripheral blood. The gene calls are TRBV18 and TRBJ2-1; 10 bases agree with TRBD1. Written as DNA, the CDR3 is TGTGCCAGCTCACCCGGGACAGGGGATAATGAGCAGTTCTTC. This translates into CASSPGTGDNEQFF.